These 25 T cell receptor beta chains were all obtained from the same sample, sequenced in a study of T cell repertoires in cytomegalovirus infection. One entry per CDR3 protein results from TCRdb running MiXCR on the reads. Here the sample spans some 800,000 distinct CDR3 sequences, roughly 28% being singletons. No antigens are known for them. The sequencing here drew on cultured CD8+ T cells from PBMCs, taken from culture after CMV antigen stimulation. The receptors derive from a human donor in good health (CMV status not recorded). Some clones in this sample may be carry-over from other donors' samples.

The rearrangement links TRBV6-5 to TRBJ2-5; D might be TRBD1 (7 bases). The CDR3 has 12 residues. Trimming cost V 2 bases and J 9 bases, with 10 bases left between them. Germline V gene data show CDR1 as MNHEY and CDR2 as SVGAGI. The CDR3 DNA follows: TGTGCCAGCAGTTACACCAGGGGGGCCCAGTACTTC. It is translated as CASSYTRGAQYF.

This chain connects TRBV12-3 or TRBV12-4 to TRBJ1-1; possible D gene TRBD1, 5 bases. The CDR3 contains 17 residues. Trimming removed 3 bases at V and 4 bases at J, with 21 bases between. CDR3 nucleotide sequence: TGTGCCAGCAGTTTTTTCGTTTTGGGCAGGGACGGCACTGAAGCTTTCTTT. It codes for CASSFFVLGRDGTEAFF.

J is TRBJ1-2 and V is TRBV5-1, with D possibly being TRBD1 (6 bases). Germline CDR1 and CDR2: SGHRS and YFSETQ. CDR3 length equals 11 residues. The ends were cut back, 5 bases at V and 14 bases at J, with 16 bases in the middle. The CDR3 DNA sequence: TGCGCCAGCAGAAAGGGGGACCTTCTGACCTTC. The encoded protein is CASRKGDLLTF.

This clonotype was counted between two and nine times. DNA for the CDR3: TGTGCCAGCAGTTACTCGGCGGGTAGTGGCTACACCTTC. Residues: CASSYSAGSGYTF. V gene TRBV6-5 combines with J gene TRBJ1-2; D not certain. CDR3 length: 13 amino acids. Trimming took off 0 bases at V and 7 bases at J, with 9 bases between the two ends. Germline CDR1 MNHEY, CDR2 SVGAGI.

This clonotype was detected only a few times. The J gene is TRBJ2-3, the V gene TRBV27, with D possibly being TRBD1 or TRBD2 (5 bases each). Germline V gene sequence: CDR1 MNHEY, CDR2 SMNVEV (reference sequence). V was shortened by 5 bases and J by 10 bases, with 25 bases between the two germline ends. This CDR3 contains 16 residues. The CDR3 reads CASSPPPGPAPRAQYF. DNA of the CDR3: TGTGCCAGCAGTCCCCCCCCGGGACCAGCCCCGCGAGCGCAGTATTTT.

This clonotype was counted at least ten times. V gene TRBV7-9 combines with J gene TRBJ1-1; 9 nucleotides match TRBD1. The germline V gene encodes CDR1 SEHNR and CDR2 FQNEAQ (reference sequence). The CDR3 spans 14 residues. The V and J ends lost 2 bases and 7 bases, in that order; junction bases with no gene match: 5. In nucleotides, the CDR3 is TGTGCCAGCAGCTTAACAGGGGGCTGGATTGAAGCTTTCTTT. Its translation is CASSLTGGWIEAFF.

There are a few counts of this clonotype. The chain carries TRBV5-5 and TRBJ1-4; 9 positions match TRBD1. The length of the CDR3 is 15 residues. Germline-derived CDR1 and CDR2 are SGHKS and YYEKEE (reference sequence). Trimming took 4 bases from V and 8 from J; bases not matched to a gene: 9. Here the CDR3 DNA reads TGTGCCAGCAGCCTCCGGGACAGGGAACACGAAAAACTGTTTTTT. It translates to CASSLRDREHEKLFF.

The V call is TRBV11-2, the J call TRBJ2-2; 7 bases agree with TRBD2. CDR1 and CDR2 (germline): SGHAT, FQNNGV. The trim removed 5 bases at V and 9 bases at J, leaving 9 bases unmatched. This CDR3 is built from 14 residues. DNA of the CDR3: TGTGCCAGCAGCCCCCTGGCTAGCGGCAGGGAGCTGTTTTTT. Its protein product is CASSPLASGRELFF.

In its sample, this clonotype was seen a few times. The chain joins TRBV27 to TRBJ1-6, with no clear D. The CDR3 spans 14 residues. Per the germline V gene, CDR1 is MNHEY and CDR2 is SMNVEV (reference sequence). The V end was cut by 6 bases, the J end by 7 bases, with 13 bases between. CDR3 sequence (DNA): TGTGCCAGCAGCAGCGGACTACCGAATTCACCCCTCCACTTT. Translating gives CASSSGLPNSPLHF.

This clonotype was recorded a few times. CDR3 bases: TGTGCCAGCAGTTTTTTCGGGGGAATAGGTGAGCAGTTCTTC. Translating it yields CASSFFGGIGEQFF. The V gene is TRBV28, the J gene TRBJ2-1; D perhaps matches TRBD2 (6 bases). Trimming cost V 3 bases and J 9 bases, with 15 bases left between them. The V gene's germline CDR1 is MDHEN and CDR2 SYDVKM. CDR3 length: 14 residues. Supplemented by reference TRBV28 and TRBJ2-1, the full variable domain reads DVKVTQSSRYLVKRTGEKVFLECVQDMDHENMFWYRQDPGLGLRLIYFSYDVKMKEKGDIPEGYSVSREKKERFSLILESASTNQTSMYLCASSFFGGIGEQFFGPGTRLTVL.

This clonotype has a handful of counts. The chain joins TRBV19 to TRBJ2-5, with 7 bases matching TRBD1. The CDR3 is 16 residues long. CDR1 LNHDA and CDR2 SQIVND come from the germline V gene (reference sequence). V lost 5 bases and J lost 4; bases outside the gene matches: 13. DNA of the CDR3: TGTGCCAGTAGTTTTTTCGACAGGGTGGTCGGAGAGACCCAGTACTTC. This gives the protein CASSFFDRVVGETQYF. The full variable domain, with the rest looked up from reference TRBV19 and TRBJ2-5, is DGGITQSPKYLFRKEGQNVTLSCEQNLNHDAMYWYRQDPGQGLRLIYYSQIVNDFQKGDIAEGYSVSREKKESFPLTVTSAQKNPTAFYLCASSFFDRVVGETQYFGPGTRLLVL.

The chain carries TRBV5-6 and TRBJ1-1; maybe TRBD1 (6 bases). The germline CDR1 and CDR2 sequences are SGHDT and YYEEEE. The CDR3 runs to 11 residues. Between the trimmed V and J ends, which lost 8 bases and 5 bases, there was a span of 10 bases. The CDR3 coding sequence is TGTGCCAGTGAAGGACAGACTGAAGCTTTCTTT. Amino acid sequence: CASEGQTEAFF.

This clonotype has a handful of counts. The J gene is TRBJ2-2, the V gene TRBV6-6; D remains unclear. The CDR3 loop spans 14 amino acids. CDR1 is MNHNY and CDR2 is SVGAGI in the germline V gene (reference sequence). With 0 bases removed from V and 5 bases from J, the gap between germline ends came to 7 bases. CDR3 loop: CASSYSIGTGELFF. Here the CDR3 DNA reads TGTGCCAGCAGTTACTCGATAGGGACCGGGGAGCTGTTTTTT.

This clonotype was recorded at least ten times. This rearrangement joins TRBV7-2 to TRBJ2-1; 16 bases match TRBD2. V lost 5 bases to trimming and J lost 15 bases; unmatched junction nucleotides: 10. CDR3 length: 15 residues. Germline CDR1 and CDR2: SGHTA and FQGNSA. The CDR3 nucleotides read TGTGCCAGCAGCACGGGACTAGCGGGGGGGCGGGCGTGGTTCTTC. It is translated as CASSTGLAGGRAWFF.

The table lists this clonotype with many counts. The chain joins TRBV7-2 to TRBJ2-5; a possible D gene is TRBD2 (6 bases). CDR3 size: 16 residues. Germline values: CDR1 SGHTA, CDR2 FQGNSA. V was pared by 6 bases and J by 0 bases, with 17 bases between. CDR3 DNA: TGTGCCAGCAGTTTACGTGGGGGGATTAACCAAGAGACCCAGTACTTC. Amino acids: CASSLRGGINQETQYF.

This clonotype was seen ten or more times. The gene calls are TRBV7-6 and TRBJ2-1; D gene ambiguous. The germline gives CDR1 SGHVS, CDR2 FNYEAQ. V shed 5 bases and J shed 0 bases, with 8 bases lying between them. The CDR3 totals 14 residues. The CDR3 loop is CASSPGTSYNEQFF. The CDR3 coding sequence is TGTGCCAGCAGCCCCGGTACCTCCTACAATGAGCAGTTCTTC.

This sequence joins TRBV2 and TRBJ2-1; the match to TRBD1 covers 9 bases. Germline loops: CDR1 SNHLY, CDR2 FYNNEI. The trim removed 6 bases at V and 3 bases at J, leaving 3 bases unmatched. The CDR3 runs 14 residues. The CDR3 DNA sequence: TGTGCCAGCAGAGTGGACAGGGGCTACAATGAGCAGTTCTTC. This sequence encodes CASRVDRGYNEQFF.

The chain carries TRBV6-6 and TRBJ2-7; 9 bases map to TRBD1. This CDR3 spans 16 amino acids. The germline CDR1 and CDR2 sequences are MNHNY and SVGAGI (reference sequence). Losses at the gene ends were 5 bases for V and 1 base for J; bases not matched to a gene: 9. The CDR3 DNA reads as TGTGCCAGCAGTGACCCGGGACAGGGAAGGTCCTACGAGCAGTACGTC. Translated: CASSDPGQGRSYEQYV.

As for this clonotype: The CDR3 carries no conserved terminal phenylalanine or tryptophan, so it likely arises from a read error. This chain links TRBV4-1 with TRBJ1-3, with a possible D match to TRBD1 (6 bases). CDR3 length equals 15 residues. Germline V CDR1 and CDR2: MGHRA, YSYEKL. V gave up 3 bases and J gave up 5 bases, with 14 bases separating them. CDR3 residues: CASSQAPGQRNTIYL. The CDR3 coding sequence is TGCGCCAGCAGCCAGGCCCCCGGACAGAGAAACACCATATATCTT.

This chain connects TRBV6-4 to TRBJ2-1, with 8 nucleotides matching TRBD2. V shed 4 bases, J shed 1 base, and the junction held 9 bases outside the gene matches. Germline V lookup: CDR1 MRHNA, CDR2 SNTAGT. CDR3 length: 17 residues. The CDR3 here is CASSALPGLGSYNEQFF. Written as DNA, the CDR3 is TGTGCCAGCAGTGCCTTACCGGGACTAGGGTCCTACAATGAGCAGTTCTTC.

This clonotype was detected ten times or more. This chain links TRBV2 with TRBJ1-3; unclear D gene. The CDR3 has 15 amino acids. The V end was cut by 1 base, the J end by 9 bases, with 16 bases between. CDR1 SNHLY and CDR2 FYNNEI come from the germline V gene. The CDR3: CASSEDRGRFFTIYF. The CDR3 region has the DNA TGTGCCAGCAGTGAAGATCGAGGACGGTTTTTCACCATATATTTT.

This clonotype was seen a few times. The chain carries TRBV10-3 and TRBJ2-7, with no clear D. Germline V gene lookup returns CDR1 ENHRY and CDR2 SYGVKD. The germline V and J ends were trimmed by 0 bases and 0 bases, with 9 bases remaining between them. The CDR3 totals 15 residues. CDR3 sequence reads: CAISESTARSYEQYV. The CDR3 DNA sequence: TGTGCCATCAGTGAGTCCACAGCTCGCTCCTACGAGCAGTACGTC.

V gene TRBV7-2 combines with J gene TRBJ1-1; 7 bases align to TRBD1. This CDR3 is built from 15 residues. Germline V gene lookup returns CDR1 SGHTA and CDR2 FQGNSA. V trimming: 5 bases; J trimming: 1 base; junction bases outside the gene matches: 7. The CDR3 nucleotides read TGTGCCAGCAGCCAGCTACAGGGGAGGAACACTGAAGCTTTCTTT. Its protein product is CASSQLQGRNTEAFF.

CDR3 nucleotide sequence: TGTGCCAGCAGCTTAATCGGGAACAGCTATTCCTACGAGCAGTACGTC. This gives the protein CASSLIGNSYSYEQYV. The chain links TRBV7-9 to TRBJ2-7; possible D gene TRBD2, 5 bases. The CDR3 covers 16 residues. CDR1 SEHNR and CDR2 FQNEAQ come from the germline V gene (reference sequence). Between the trimmed V and J ends, which lost 2 bases and 1 base, there was a span of 15 bases.

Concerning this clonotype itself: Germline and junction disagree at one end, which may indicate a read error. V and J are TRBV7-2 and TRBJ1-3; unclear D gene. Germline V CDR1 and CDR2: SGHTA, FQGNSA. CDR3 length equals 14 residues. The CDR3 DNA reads TGTGCCAGCAGCTTGGGCCCCAGCTCTGGAAACACCATATTT. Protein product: CASSLGPSSGNTIF.